Each of the 26 T cell receptor beta chains below was sequenced from the same sample in a study of cytotoxic CD8 clonotypes in ibrutinib-treated CLL. Profiled with immunoSEQ multiplex PCR; TCRdb holds only in-frame clones, not every one. The sample yields 13,000 to 15,000 clones, about 65% seen once. Specimen: PBMCs, collected before ibrutinib treatment. Source of these receptors: a human donor with chronic lymphocytic leukemia.

Regarding this clone: At one end, the junction sequence differs from germline, possibly due to a read error. The chain links TRBV6-5 to TRBJ1-1; D remains unclear. The CDR3 loop spans 10 amino acids. CDR1 is MNHEY and CDR2 is SVGAGI in the germline V gene. CDR3 DNA: TGTGCCAGCAGTGAGTATGAGGCAAGTTTT. This gives the protein CASSEYEASF.

There are a few counts of this clone. This chain uses TRBV5-6 with TRBJ2-2, with 9 positions matching TRBD1. Trimming removed 4 bases from V and 4 bases from J; junction bases left unmatched: 5. Germline-derived CDR1 and CDR2 are SGHDT and YYEEEE. The CDR3 has 15 residues. The CDR3 is CASSRRDRVTGELFF. The CDR3 region has the DNA TGTGCCAGCAGCCGCCGGGACAGGGTCACCGGGGAGCTGTTTTTT.

The chain links TRBV11-1 to TRBJ2-7; 9 bases fit TRBD2. The V gene end was trimmed by 2 bases and the J gene end by 2 bases; junction bases not matched to a gene: 10. The CDR3 contains 17 residues. Germline CDR1 reads SGHAT; CDR2 reads FQDESV (reference sequence). CDR3 nucleotide sequence: TGTGCCAGCAGCTTACTGCACCTAATAGCGGGGGCCTACGAGCAGTACTTC. It specifies CASSLLHLIAGAYEQYF.

The chain recombines TRBV7-9 with TRBJ2-3; 7 positions match TRBD1. This CDR3 spans 15 amino acids. CDR1 is SEHNR, CDR2 FQNEAQ, per germline (reference sequence). The CDR3 loop reads CATRDSGLRADTQYF. The CDR3 region has the DNA TGTGCGACCCGGGACAGTGGGCTCCGGGCAGATACGCAGTATTTT. Combining the CDR3 with reference TRBV7-9 and TRBJ2-3 gives the whole variable domain DTGVSQNPRHKITKRGQNVTFRCDPISEHNRLYWYRQTLGQGPEFLTYFQNEAQLEKSRLLSDRFSAERPKGSFSTLEIQRTEQGDSAMYLCATRDSGLRADTQYFGPGTRLTVL.

The CDR3 spells CASSRWTVSGNTIYF. CDR3 in DNA: TGTGCCAGTAGCCGTTGGACAGTTTCTGGAAACACCATATATTTT. V gene TRBV19 combines with J gene TRBJ1-3, with a tentative D call TRBD1 (6 bases). This CDR3 comprises 15 residues. V was shortened by 6 bases and J by 1 base, with 13 bases between the two germline ends. Per the germline V gene, CDR1 is LNHDA and CDR2 is SQIVND (reference sequence).

The V gene is TRBV2, the J gene TRBJ2-7, with 10 bases aligning to TRBD1. The trim removed 5 bases at V and 2 bases at J, leaving 9 bases unmatched. The V gene's germline CDR1 is SNHLY and CDR2 FYNNEI. The CDR3 contains 16 residues. The DNA of the CDR3 is TGTGCCAGCAGTCCAATCCTGGGGACAGGGGCCTACGAGCAGTACTTC. This translates into CASSPILGTGAYEQYF.

The J gene is TRBJ2-7, the V gene TRBV10-1; TRBD1 aligns across 9 bases. V was pared by 5 bases and J by 3 bases, with 11 bases of the junction left unmatched. The germline gives CDR1 WNHNN, CDR2 SYGVQD (reference sequence). The CDR3 loop spans 16 amino acids. This CDR3 reads CASSYSKDRGLYEQYF. Here the CDR3 DNA reads TGCGCCAGCAGTTATAGCAAGGACAGGGGTCTCTACGAGCAGTACTTC.

The chain is built from TRBV7-6 and TRBJ2-1, with D possibly TRBD1 on 6 matching bases. The CDR3 has 13 amino acids. The V gene's germline CDR1 is SGHVS and CDR2 FNYEAQ. V was clipped by 8 bases and J by 4 bases, with 12 bases between them. The CDR3: CASGDTPYNEQFF. Written as DNA, the CDR3 is TGTGCCAGCGGGGACACACCTTACAATGAGCAGTTCTTC.

The chain carries TRBV19 and TRBJ1-5, with D uncertain. Between the trimmed V and J ends, which lost 1 base and 4 bases, there was a span of 8 bases. The CDR3 has 14 amino acids. CDR1 is LNHDA, CDR2 SQIVND, per germline (reference sequence). CDR3 in amino acids: CASSIVGTNQPQHF. In DNA, the CDR3 is TGTGCCAGTAGTATAGTGGGCACTAATCAGCCCCAGCATTTT. Based on the CDR3 plus reference TRBV19 and TRBJ1-5, the full variable domain is DGGITQSPKYLFRKEGQNVTLSCEQNLNHDAMYWYRQDPGQGLRLIYYSQIVNDFQKGDIAEGYSVSREKKESFPLTVTSAQKNPTAFYLCASSIVGTNQPQHFGDGTRLSIL.

This chain joins TRBV11-2 and TRBJ1-1, with D possibly being TRBD1 (6 bases). The CDR3 runs 14 residues. Per germline, CDR1 SGHAT and CDR2 FQNNGV. Trimming cost V 1 base and J 0 bases, with 6 bases left between them. The CDR3 loop is CASSLGTVNTEAFF. CDR3 sequence (DNA): TGTGCCAGCAGCTTAGGGACAGTGAACACTGAAGCTTTCTTT.

This clone has a single count. This sequence joins TRBV7-2 and TRBJ2-5; D may be TRBD2 (7 bases). Matching the DNA end better, TRBJ2-7 makes the J call doubtful. The CDR3 is made up of 13 amino acids. The germline CDR1 and CDR2 sequences are SGHTA and FQGNSA. This CDR3 is CATLGGLSYEQYF. The CDR3 DNA reads TGTGCCACCCTCGGGGGGCTTTCCTACGAGCAGTACTTC.

In its sample, this clone was seen once. Here the CDR3 DNA reads TGTGCCAGCAGCTTCTGGGGACCCATGGACGAGCAGTACTTC. Its protein is CASSFWGPMDEQYF. This rearrangement joins TRBV11-2 to TRBJ2-7, with D perhaps being TRBD1 or TRBD2 (5 bases each). In germline, CDR1 is SGHAT, CDR2 FQNNGV. The CDR3 consists of 14 residues. Trimming removed 3 bases at V and 5 bases at J, with 14 bases between.

This chain joins TRBV6-5 and TRBJ1-1, with TRBD1 as a possible D gene (5 bases). This CDR3 is built from 15 residues. Between the trimmed V and J ends, which lost 5 bases and 4 bases, there was a span of 17 bases. Germline-derived CDR1 and CDR2 are MNHEY and SVGAGI. CDR3 sequence: CASSRTPPGRTEAFF. The DNA for the CDR3 is TGTGCCAGCAGTCGAACCCCCCCGGGGCGCACTGAAGCTTTCTTT.

The chain couples TRBV29-1 to TRBJ1-4; TRBD1 matches 10 bases. Trimming cost V 5 bases and J 8 bases; bases outside gene matches: 8. The CDR3 has 14 amino acids. CDR1 SQVTM and CDR2 ANQGSEA come from the germline V gene. The chain's CDR3 is CSVRTGGIREKLFF. The CDR3 nucleotides are TGCAGCGTTCGGACAGGGGGTATCAGGGAAAAACTGTTTTTT.

V gene TRBV5-1 combines with J gene TRBJ2-1; 7 nucleotides line up with TRBD1. Germline assignment: CDR1 SGHRS and CDR2 YFSETQ. The V gene end was trimmed by 5 bases and the J gene end by 5 bases; junction bases not matched to a gene: 10. The CDR3 covers 15 residues. DNA of the CDR3: TGCGCCAGCAGACCGACAGGGATCAGCCACAATGAGCAGTTCTTC. It yields the protein CASRPTGISHNEQFF.

The CDR3 loop is CASSLGRSYEQYF. DNA for the CDR3: TGTGCCAGCAGCTTGGGACGAAGCTACGAGCAGTACTTC. The V call is TRBV5-4, the J call TRBJ2-7, with D unresolved. This CDR3 region has 13 residues. Germline-derived CDR1 and CDR2 are SGHNT and YYREEE (reference sequence). V dropped 0 bases and J dropped 3 bases, with 7 bases sitting between them. Full variable domain (outside the CDR3, taken from reference TRBV5-4 and TRBJ2-7): ETGVTQSPTHLIKTRGQQVTLRCSSQSGHNTVSWYQQALGQGPQFIFQYYREEENGRGNFPPRFSGLQFPNYSSELNVNALELDDSALYLCASSLGRSYEQYFGPGTRLTVT.

The rearrangement joins TRBV10-2 to TRBJ1-5; D not resolved. With 6 bases removed from V and 7 bases from J, the gap between germline ends came to 13 bases. CDR3 length: 13 amino acids. Germline CDR1 is WSHSY and CDR2 is SAAADI. The CDR3 nucleotides read TGCGCCAGCAGGGAGGCCTACGGGCAGCCCCAGCATTTT. Translating it yields CASREAYGQPQHF.

The chain links TRBV4-2 to TRBJ1-5; tentative D call: TRBD1 (5 bases). CDR3 length: 13 residues. CDR1 LGHNA and CDR2 YNFKEQ come from the germline V gene. Trimming took 5 bases from V and 11 from J, leaving 16 bases between them. Here the CDR3 reads CASSLGTTPAQHF. The CDR3 nucleotides are TGTGCCAGCAGCTTGGGGACGACTCCGGCCCAGCATTTT.

This clone was counted once. The chain recombines TRBV30 with TRBJ2-1, with TRBD2 matching 11 bases. There are 12 residues in the CDR3. V lost 3 bases and J lost 14; bases outside the gene matches: 6. Germline V gene sequence: CDR1 GTSNPN, CDR2 SVGIG (reference sequence). CDR3 sequence: CAWSYSGGVEFF. In nucleotides, the CDR3 is TGTGCCTGGAGCTATAGCGGGGGGGTGGAGTTCTTC.

J is TRBJ2-3 and V is TRBV9, with 9 bases matching TRBD2. The CDR3 consists of 17 residues. Germline V lookup: CDR1 SGDLS, CDR2 YYNGEE. V lost 0 bases, J lost 5 bases, and 10 bases stayed unmatched. CDR3 region: CASSVGGAGGAEDTQYF. In DNA, the CDR3 is TGTGCCAGCAGCGTAGGTGGTGCGGGGGGGGCGGAAGATACGCAGTATTTT.

The chain joins TRBV5-4 to TRBJ1-2, with D possibly being TRBD1 (6 bases). The V end was cut by 0 bases, the J end by 4 bases, with 19 bases between. The CDR3 runs 17 residues. CDR1 SGHNT and CDR2 YYREEE come from the germline V gene (reference sequence). CDR3 DNA: TGTGCCAGCAGCTTGGTGGGGAGGGGGGCAAGATTCTATGGCTACACCTTC. It specifies CASSLVGRGARFYGYTF. Drawing the rest from reference TRBV5-4 and TRBJ1-2, the complete variable domain is ETGVTQSPTHLIKTRGQQVTLRCSSQSGHNTVSWYQQALGQGPQFIFQYYREEENGRGNFPPRFSGLQFPNYSSELNVNALELDDSALYLCASSLVGRGARFYGYTFGSGTRLTVV.

The table lists this clone with a few counts. The J gene is TRBJ1-2, the V gene TRBV11-2, with D unresolved. Trimming pared 1 base from V and 8 bases from J, leaving 5 bases between. CDR1 and CDR2 from the germline V gene are SGHAT and FQNNGV. The CDR3 totals 11 residues. The CDR3 is CASSLGLGYTF. The CDR3, as DNA: TGTGCCAGCAGCTTAGGGCTGGGCTACACCTTC.

This rearrangement joins TRBV19 to TRBJ2-1; the D call may be TRBD1 or TRBD2 (6 bases each). Trimming took off 5 bases at V and 6 bases at J, with 17 bases between the two ends. Germline loops: CDR1 LNHDA, CDR2 SQIVND (reference sequence). The CDR3 has 15 residues. CDR3 sequence: CASSGRGGRINEQFF. CDR3 DNA sequence: TGTGCCAGTAGTGGCCGAGGGGGGCGGATCAATGAGCAGTTCTTC.

The genes are TRBV14 and TRBJ1-1; D is perhaps TRBD1 (5 bases). Germline V lookup: CDR1 SGHDN, CDR2 FVKESK. V was cut by 6 bases and J by 10 bases, with 21 bases left in between. CDR3 length: 14 residues. DNA of the CDR3: TGTGCCAGCAGGTTCTCAGGTGGGAACGGGGGAGCTTTCTTT. Translated, it gives CASRFSGGNGGAFF.

The rearrangement links TRBV10-1 to TRBJ2-5, with D maybe TRBD2 (6 bases). CDR3 length: 13 amino acids. The germline CDR1 and CDR2 sequences are WNHNN and SYGVQD (reference sequence). Trimming cost V 0 bases and J 5 bases, with 7 bases left between them. CDR3 coding DNA: TGCGCCAGCAGTGAGTCCGGGGGTGAGACCCAGTACTTC. Encoded protein: CASSESGGETQYF.

The chain is built from TRBV2 and TRBJ1-2; the match to TRBD1 covers 7 bases. The V gene's germline CDR1 is SNHLY and CDR2 FYNNEI. The CDR3 is made up of 11 amino acids. V gave up 7 bases and J gave up 6 bases; unmatched junction bases: 2. In DNA, the CDR3 is TGTGCCAGCAACAGGGGTCATGGCTACACCTTC. Translation: CASNRGHGYTF. Supplemented by reference TRBV2 and TRBJ1-2, the full variable domain reads EPEVTQTPSHQVTQMGQEVILRCVPISNHLYFYWYRQILGQKVEFLVSFYNNEISEKSEIFDDQFSVERPDGSNFTLKIRSTKLEDSAMYFCASNRGHGYTFGSGTRLTVV.